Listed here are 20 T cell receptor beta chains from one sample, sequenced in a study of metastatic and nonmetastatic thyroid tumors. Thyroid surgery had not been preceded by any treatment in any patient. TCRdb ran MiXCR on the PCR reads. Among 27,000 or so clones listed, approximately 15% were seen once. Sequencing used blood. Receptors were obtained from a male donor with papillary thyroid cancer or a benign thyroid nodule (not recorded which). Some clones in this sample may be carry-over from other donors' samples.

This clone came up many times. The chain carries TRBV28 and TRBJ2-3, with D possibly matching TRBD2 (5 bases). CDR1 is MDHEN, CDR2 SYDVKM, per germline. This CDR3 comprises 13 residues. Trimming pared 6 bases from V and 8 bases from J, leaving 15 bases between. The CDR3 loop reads CASRRGEGATQYF. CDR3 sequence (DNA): TGTGCCAGCAGAAGAGGCGAGGGCGCTACGCAGTATTTT. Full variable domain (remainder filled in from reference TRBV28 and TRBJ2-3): DVKVTQSSRYLVKRTGEKVFLECVQDMDHENMFWYRQDPGLGLRLIYFSYDVKMKEKGDIPEGYSVSREKKERFSLILESASTNQTSMYLCASRRGEGATQYFGPGTRLTVL.

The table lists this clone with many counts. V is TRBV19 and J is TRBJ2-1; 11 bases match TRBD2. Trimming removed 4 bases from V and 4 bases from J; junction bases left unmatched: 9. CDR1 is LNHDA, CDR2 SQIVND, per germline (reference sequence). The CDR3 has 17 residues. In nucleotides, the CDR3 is TGTGCCAGTAGTACCGGCCCTACTAGCGGGAGTTACAATGAGCAGTTCTTC. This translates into CASSTGPTSGSYNEQFF.

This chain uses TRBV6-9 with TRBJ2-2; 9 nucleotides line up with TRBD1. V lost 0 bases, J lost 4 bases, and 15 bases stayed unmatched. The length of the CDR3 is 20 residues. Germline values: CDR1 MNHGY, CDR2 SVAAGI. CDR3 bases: TGTGCCAGCAGTTATTCACCAAAAACCGGGGGACAGGGATTCACCGGGGAGCTGTTTTTT. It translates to CASSYSPKTGGQGFTGELFF.

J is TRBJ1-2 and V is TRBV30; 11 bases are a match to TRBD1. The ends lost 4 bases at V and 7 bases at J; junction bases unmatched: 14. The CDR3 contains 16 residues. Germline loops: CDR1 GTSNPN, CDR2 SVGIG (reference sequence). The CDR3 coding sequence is TGTGCCTGGATACGGGACAGGGGGATTCCTCTGTGTGGCTACACCTTC. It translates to CAWIRDRGIPLCGYTF.

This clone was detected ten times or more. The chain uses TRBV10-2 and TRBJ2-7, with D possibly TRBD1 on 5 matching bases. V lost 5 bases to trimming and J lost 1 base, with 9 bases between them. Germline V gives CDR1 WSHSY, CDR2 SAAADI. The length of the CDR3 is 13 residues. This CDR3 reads CASSYTGSYEQYF. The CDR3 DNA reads TGCGCCAGCAGTTACACAGGATCCTACGAGCAGTACTTC.

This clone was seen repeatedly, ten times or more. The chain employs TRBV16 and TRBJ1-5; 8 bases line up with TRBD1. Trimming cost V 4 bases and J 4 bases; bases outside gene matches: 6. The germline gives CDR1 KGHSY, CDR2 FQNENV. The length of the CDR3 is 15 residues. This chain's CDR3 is CASSPSTGVNQPQHF. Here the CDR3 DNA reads TGTGCCAGCAGCCCTTCGACAGGGGTGAATCAGCCCCAGCATTTT.

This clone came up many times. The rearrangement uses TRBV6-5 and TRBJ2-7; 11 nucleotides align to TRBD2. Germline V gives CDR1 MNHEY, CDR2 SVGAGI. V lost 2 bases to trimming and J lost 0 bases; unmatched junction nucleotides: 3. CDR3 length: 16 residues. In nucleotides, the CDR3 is TGTGCCAGCAGTTACCTAGCGGGGGGTACCTCCTACGAGCAGTACTTC. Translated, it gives CASSYLAGGTSYEQYF.

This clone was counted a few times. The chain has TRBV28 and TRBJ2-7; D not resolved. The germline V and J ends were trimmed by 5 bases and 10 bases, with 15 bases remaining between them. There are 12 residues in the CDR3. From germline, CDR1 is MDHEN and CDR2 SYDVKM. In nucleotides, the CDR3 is TGTGCCAGCAGTAAATCCGTGTGCCCTCAGTACTTC. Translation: CASSKSVCPQYF.

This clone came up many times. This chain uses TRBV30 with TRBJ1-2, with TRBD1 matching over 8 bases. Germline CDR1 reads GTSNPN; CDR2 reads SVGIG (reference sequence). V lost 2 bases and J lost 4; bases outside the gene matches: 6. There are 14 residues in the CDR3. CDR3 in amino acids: CAWSRDRGGYGYTF. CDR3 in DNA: TGTGCCTGGAGTCGCGACAGGGGCGGCTATGGCTACACCTTC.

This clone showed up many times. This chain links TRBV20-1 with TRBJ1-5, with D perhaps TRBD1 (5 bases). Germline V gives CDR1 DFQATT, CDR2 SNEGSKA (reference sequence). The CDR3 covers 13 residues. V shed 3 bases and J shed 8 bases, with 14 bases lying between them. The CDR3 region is CSARGDHNEPQHF. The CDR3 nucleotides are TGCAGTGCTAGGGGGGACCACAACGAGCCCCAGCATTTT.

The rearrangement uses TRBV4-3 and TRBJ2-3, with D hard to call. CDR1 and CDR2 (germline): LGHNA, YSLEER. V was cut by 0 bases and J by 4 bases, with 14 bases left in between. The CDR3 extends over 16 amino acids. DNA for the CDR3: TGCGCCAGCAGCCAAGATGACGCCAGGTATGCAGATACGCAGTATTTT. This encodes CASSQDDARYADTQYF.

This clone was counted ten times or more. The CDR3 reads CSARDGRGRTGELFF. As DNA, the CDR3 is TGCAGTGCTAGAGATGGGCGGGGGCGGACCGGGGAGCTGTTTTTT. The chain joins TRBV20-1 to TRBJ2-2; D is possibly TRBD2 (7 bases). From germline, CDR1 is DFQATT and CDR2 SNEGSKA (reference sequence). The CDR3 has 15 amino acids. V was trimmed by 0 bases and J by 5 bases, leaving 13 bases between them.

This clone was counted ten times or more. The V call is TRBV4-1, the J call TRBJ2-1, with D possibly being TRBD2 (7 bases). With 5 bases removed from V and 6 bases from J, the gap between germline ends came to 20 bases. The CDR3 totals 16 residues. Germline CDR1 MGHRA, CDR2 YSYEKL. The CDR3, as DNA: TGCGCCAGCAGCTCAAAAGGGGGAGGGAGGTTCAATGAGCAGTTCTTC. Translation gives CASSSKGGGRFNEQFF.

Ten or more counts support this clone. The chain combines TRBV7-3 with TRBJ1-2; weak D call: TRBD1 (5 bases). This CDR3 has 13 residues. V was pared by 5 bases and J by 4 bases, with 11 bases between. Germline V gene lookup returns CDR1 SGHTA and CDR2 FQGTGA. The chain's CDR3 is CASSLDGTYGYTF. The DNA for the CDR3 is TGTGCCAGCAGCCTTGACGGGACCTATGGCTACACCTTC.

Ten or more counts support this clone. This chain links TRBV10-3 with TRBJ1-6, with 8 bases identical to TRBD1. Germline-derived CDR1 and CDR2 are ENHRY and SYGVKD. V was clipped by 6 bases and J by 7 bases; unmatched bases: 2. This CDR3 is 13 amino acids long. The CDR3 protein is CAIRGQDNSPLHF. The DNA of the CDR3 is TGTGCCATCAGGGGACAGGACAATTCACCCCTCCACTTT.

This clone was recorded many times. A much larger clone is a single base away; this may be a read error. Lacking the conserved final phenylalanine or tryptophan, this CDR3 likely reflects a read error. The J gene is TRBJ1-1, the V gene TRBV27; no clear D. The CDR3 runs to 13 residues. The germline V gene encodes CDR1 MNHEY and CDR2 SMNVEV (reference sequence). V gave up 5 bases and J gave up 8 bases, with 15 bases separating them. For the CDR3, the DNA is TGTGCCAGCAGTCTACCTCCGGGCGGAGAAGCTTTCCTT. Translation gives CASSLPPGGEAFL.

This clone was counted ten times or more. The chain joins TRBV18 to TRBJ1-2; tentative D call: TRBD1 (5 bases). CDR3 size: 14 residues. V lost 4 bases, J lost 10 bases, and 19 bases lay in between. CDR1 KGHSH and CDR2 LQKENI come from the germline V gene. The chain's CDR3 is CASSLQRDARDYTF. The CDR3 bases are TGTGCCAGCTCACTACAAAGGGACGCCCGCGACTACACCTTC.

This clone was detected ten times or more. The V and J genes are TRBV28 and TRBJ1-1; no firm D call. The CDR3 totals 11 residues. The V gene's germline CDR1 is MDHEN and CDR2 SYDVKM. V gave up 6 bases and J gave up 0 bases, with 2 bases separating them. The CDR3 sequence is CASRLNTEAFF. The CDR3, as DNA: TGTGCCAGCAGGCTGAACACTGAAGCTTTCTTT. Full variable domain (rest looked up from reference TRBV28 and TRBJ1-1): DVKVTQSSRYLVKRTGEKVFLECVQDMDHENMFWYRQDPGLGLRLIYFSYDVKMKEKGDIPEGYSVSREKKERFSLILESASTNQTSMYLCASRLNTEAFFGQGTRLTVV.

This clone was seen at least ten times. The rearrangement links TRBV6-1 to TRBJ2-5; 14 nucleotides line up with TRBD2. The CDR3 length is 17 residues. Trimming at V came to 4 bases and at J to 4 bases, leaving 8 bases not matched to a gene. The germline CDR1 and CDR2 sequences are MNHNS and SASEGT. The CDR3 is CASSGGLAGGVRETQYF. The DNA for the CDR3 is TGTGCCAGCAGTGGAGGACTAGCGGGGGGAGTGAGAGAGACCCAGTACTTC.

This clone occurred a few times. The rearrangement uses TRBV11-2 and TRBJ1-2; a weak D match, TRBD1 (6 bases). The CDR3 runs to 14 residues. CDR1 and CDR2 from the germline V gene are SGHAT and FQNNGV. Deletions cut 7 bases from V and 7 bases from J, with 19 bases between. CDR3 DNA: TGTGCCAGCATCGGTGGGGGGGCGGGATCTGGCTACACCTTC. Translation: CASIGGGAGSGYTF.